This TCR beta chain comes out of a study of immune aging and cytomegalovirus after organ transplant (dated by TCRdb to about 2021). For context, the study as a whole: Every transplant recipient was given three-drug immunosuppression consisting of prednisone, tacrolimus, and mycophenolate.

The library was prepared using single-cell sequencing. The sequencer was an Illumina NovaSeq 6000. The BD Rhapsody Targeted mRNA and AbSeq Reagent Kit was used in a microwell format for cell capture and library preparation. Libraries were prepared to cover TCR, sample tags, AbSeq, and targeted mRNA from the Human T-Cell Expression Panel plus custom TOX and TOX2 primers. Sequencing of the libraries was done on an Illumina NovaSeq. In the original analysis: The analysis covered roughly 9,600 cells in total, of which 7076 were CD8 T cells and around 4,900 were CD8 T cells with an identifiable TCR CDR3. On the Seven Bridges Genomics platform, raw data were run through the BD Rhapsody Targeted Analysis Pipeline with V(D)J processing. Quality control, Sample Tag demultiplexing with Lex-BDSMK, clone identification with VDJ Explorer, and Seurat clustering were all done in SeqGeq 1.6.0. A clone was considered non-expanded if it made up <1% of CD8 T cells, and considered a clonal expansion if it made up >2.5% of the sample. TCRdb reran the public reads through fastp at Q25 and MiXCR, keeping productive beta chains. For every CDR3 protein sequence, its rows merge into one entry that carries the most common genes and DNA. The V and J calls come from TCRdb's annotation, not from the publication. This sample holds 20,000 to 25,000 distinct CDR3 sequences; approximately 34% were observed only once. The ten biggest clones cover about 25% of the sample.

CDR1 is given as SGHVS and CDR2 as FNYEAQ, both from the germline V gene. The CDR3 has 13 amino acids, counting the end cysteine and phenylalanine. The only DNA kept is the CDR3, 39 bases in frame from the first base. Trimming costs V 1 base and J 6 bases, and their ends lie 7 bases apart. The sample's time point, from its label and the paper: five sample-tagged time points from pre-transplant (day -1) to day 368 post-transplant, pooled. After thawing, PBMC were stimulated with a CMV IE-1 overlapping peptide library for eleven to twelve hours, with no transport inhibitors added. After thawing, cells rested overnight before stimulation in R10 medium with CD28/CD49d costimulation. The IE-1 peptide library was made up of 15-amino-acid peptides with 11-amino-acid overlaps. Each time point was barcoded with BD Single-Cell Multiplexing Kit Sample Tags, pooled, and stained with oligo-conjugated anti-CD45RA plus sorting antibodies. A BD FACSAria III was used to sort CMV-responsive CD8+CD137+ and CD4+CD154+ T cells at 4-way purity. Blood was drawn into EDTA vacutainers and was processed by Ficoll gradient within 1-24 hours.

This clonotype was seen more than once but under ten times. Its antigen is not yet known. No base-level quality is on record; no much larger clone is a single base apart. Overall study results and their limits: Since the sequencing data did not include a CD57 measurement, a conservative gene-based definition of aging was used in its place. Post-transplant increases in aged-phenotype cells were observed regardless of clone size, following viremia and occurring earlier in large clones (days 200-264) than in small clones. Large clones contained a higher proportion of TEMRA cells, and the seven largest clones (about 1,900 cells) acquired aged and TEMRA cells while losing TCM cells.

The TCR was taken from a female donor who had a heart transplant and CMV viremia. The rearranged segments are TRBV7-6 and TRBJ2-1; perhaps TRBD1 is the D gene, with 6 bases matching. Material: CMV peptide-activated CD4+ and CD8+ T cells sorted from blood, obtained at five time points, pooled. The cell subset or site label here, explained by the study, means: sorted CD8+CD137+ and CD4+CD154+ T cells after approximately 12 h CMV IE-1 peptide stimulation. At the DNA level, the sequence is TGTGCCAGCAGCTTAGACAGGGCCAATGAGCAGTTCTTC. The translation is CASSLDRANEQFF.